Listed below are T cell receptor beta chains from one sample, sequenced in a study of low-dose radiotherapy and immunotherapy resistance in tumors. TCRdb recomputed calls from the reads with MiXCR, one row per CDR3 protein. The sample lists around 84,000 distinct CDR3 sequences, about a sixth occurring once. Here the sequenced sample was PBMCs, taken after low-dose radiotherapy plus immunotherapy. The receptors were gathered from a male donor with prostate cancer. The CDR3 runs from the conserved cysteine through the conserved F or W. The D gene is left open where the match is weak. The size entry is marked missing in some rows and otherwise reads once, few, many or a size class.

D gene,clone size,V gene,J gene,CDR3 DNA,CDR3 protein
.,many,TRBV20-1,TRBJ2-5,TGCAGTGCTAGGACTAGGGGGACGTTAGAGACCCAGTACTTC,CSARTRGTLETQYF
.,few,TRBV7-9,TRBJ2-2,TGTGCCAGCAGCAAAAGCGGCTCGAACACCGGGGAGCTGTTTTTT,CASSKSGSNTGELFF
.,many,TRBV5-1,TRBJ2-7,TGCGCCAGCAGTCAGGAGACAGGAGGGTCCTACGAGCAGTACTTC,CASSQETGGSYEQYF
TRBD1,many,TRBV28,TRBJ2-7,TGTGCCAGCAGTCCGGGACAGGGGGGCGAGCAGTACTTC,CASSPGQGGEQYF
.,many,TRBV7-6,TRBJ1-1,TGTGCCAGCAGCTTAGGAGGTGGTCTGAACACTGAAGCTTTCTTT,CASSLGGGLNTEAFF
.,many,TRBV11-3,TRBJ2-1,TGTGCCAGCAGCTTAGTCGGTAGCACCGGCAATGAGCAGTTCTTC,CASSLVGSTGNEQFF
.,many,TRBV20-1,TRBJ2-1,TGCAGTGCTAGAGACCAGGAAGGGGGTCTGGGGTACAATGAGCAGTTCTTC,CSARDQEGGLGYNEQFF
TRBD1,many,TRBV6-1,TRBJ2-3,TGTGCCAGCAGTTTAACAGGGGGCCCCACAGATACGCAGTATTTT,CASSLTGGPTDTQYF
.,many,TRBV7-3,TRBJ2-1,TGTGCCAGCAGCGCCCTCTCCGGGAGTGGCAGTGAGCAGTTCTTC,CASSALSGSGSEQFF
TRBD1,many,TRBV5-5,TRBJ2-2,TGTGCCAGCAGCCGGACAGGGGGCGATACCGGGGAGCTGTTTTTT,CASSRTGGDTGELFF
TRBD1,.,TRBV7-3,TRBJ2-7,TGTGCCAGTCAGGGGGCCCTCCTTGGCGAGCAGTACTTC,CASQGALLGEQYF
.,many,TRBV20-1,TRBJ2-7,TGCAGTGCTAGGGGAAACGCGGACAACGAGCAGTACTTC,CSARGNADNEQYF
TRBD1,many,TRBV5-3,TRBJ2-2,TGTGCCAGCAGCTTGGGCGACAGGGTGGTCGGGGAGCTGTTTTTT,CASSLGDRVVGELFF
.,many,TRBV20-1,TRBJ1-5,TGCAGTGCTTCTCGGGGTCCCCGCCTGGAGCCCCAGCATTTT,CSASRGPRLEPQHF
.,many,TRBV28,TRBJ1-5,TGTGCCAGCAGTTTGGGAGGGGGGTATCAGCCCCAGCATTTT,CASSLGGGYQPQHF
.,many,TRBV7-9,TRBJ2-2,TGTGCCAGCAGCTCCCCATCCGGGTCCCTGAACACCGGGGAGCTGTTTTTT,CASSSPSGSLNTGELFF
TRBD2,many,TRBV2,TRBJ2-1,TGTGCCAGCAGTGTTCGGGAGGGCGGATACAATGAGCAGTTCTTC,CASSVREGGYNEQFF
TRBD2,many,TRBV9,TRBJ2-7,TGTGCCAGCAGCGTCTCTGCGGGAGGGGAGTACGAGCAGTACTTC,CASSVSAGGEYEQYF
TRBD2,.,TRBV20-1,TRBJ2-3,TGCAATGCTATGTCTAGCGGGAGGGCCGGGCGCACAGATACGCAGTATTTT,CNAMSSGRAGRTDTQYF
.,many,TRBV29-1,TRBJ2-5,TGCAGCGTTGCGCAGAAAGAGAAGACCCAGTACTTC,CSVAQKEKTQYF
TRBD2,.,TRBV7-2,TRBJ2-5,TGTGCCAGCAGCTTAATCTCTAGCGGGATCGAGACCCAGTACTTC,CASSLISSGIETQYF
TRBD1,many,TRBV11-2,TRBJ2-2,TGTGCCAGCAGCTTAGCGGGACAGGGCGGCACCGGGGAGCTGTTTTTT,CASSLAGQGGTGELFF
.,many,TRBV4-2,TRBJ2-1,TGTGCCAGCAGCCAAGAGGGGGTTTTAGCGGTCTCCTACAATGAGCAGTTCTTC,CASSQEGVLAVSYNEQFF
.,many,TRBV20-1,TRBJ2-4,TGCAGTGCTGCTGATTTAGCCAAAAACATTCAGTACTTC,CSAADLAKNIQYF
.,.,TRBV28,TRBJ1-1,TGTGCCAGCAGTTTAAAGTCTGAAGCTTTCTTT,CASSLKSEAFF
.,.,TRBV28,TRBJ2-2,.,CASSVTGTGELFFF
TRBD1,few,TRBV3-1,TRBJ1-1,TGTGCCAGCAGCCTCCGGACAGGTCGATTGGACACTGAAGCTTTCTTT,CASSLRTGRLDTEAFF
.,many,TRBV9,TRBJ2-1,TGTGCCAGCAGCCTCACTTCTTACAATGAGCAGTTCTTC,CASSLTSYNEQFF
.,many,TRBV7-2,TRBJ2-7,TGTGCCAGCAGCTTAGTCGGGGCGTCTGGGGGGATGTGGGAGCAGTACTTC,CASSLVGASGGMWEQYF
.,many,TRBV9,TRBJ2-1,TGTGCCAGCAGCGTAGATGAGCGGTATACCTACAATGAGCAGTTCTTC,CASSVDERYTYNEQFF
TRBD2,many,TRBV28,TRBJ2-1,TGTGCCAGCAGTCCGGCGGTTGGCGGGAGGGGGTTCAATGAGCAGTTCTTC,CASSPAVGGRGFNEQFF
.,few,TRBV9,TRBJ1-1,TGTGCCAGCAGCCGCGACGGCCGCACTGAAGCTTTCTTT,CASSRDGRTEAFF
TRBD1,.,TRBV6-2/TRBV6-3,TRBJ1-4,TGTGCCAGCAGTTATTCTCCCGGGACAGGGGGTGGCATTGAAAAACTGTTTTTT,CASSYSPGTGGGIEKLFF
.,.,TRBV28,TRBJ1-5,TGTGCCAGCAATCTTGGGCCGAGTTTGCCCCAGCATTTT,CASNLGPSLPQHF
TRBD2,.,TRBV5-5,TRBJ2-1,TGTGCCAGCAGCTTAAGATTACCCGGACTAGCGGGAGGGAGGGTATTATTTGAGCAGTTCTTC,CASSLRLPGLAGGRVLFEQFF
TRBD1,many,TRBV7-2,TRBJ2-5,TGTGCCAGCAGCTTTCCGACAGGGAGAGAGACCCAGTACTTC,CASSFPTGRETQYF
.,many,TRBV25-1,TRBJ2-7,TGTGCCAGCAGTTCTCTAGGGGACACGATAGACGAGCAGTACTTC,CASSSLGDTIDEQYF
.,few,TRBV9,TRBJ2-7,TGTGCCAGCAGCGTTTGCCTGGCGGAAAACTACGAGCAGTACTTC,CASSVCLAENYEQYF
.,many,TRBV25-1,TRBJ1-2,TGTGCCAGCAGTGGGGGGCCCCACAACTACACCTTC,CASSGGPHNYTF
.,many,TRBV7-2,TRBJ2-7,TGTGCCAGCACCGAGGGGTCCTACGAGCAGTACTTC,CASTEGSYEQYF